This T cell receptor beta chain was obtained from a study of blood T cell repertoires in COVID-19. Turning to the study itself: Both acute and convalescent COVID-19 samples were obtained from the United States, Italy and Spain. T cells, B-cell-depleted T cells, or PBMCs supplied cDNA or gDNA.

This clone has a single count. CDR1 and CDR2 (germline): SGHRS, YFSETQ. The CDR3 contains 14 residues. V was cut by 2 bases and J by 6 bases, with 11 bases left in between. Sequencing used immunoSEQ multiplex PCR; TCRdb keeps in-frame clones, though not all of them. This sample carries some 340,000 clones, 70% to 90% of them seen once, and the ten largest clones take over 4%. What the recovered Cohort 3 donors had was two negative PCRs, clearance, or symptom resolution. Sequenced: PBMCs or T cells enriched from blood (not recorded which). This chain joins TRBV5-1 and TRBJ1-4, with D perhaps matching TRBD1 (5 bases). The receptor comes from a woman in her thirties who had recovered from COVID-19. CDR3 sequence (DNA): TGCGCCAGCAGCTTAGCGGGGGTGGATGAAAAACTGTTTTTT. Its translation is CASSLAGVDEKLFF.